The TCR beta chain under discussion was sequenced for a study of cytomegalovirus exposure and HLA in healthy donors. It was with 60 Vbeta and 13 Jbeta primers that the PCR ran. TCRdb's table, derived via immunoSEQ multiplex PCR, lists solely in-frame clones and lacks some. The table lists about 190,000 clones, around 80% of them singletons. There are 15 residues in the CDR3. CDR1 SGHNT and CDR2 YYREEE come from the germline V gene (reference sequence). V was pared by 4 bases and J by 6 bases, with 11 bases of the junction left unmatched. The donors comprised healthy bone marrow donors. The sequenced material came from PBMCs. V and J are TRBV5-4 and TRBJ1-2, with 8 bases aligning to TRBD1. The TCR sequence derives from a man aged 18 to 30 in good health and CMV-seronegative. CDR3 in amino acids: CASSRTATGVNGYTF. The CDR3 region has the DNA TGTGCCAGCAGCCGCACTGCGACAGGGGTAAATGGCTACACCTTC.